This is a list of T cell receptor beta chains from one sample in a study of graft-versus-host responses after intestinal transplantation. The table came from immunoSEQ multiplex PCR; TCRdb's copy has only in-frame clones and leaves some out. Seen here are 100,000 or so clones, 80% to 95% observed once, and the top ten hold 1.1%. Their recognized antigens are unknown. Sample: unstimulated CD8+ T cells sorted from spleen or lymph node cells, taken before transplant. Receptors were obtained from a human donor who was the organ donor for an intestinal transplant. CDR3s include the opening cysteine and the closing phenylalanine or tryptophan. The order of the fields is J gene, V gene, CDR3 protein.

TRBJ2-7 TRBV28 CASSLNSGGNYEQYF
TRBJ2-7 TRBV28 CASSFGGTSSYEQYF
TRBJ2-1 TRBV7-3 CASSSNLAGVIFSGNEQFF
TRBJ2-5 TRBV5-1 CASSLVAGGRQETQYF
TRBJ1-5 TRBV28 CASSPAPDGSLQPQHF
TRBJ2-1 TRBV7-9 CASRPGSFNEQFF
TRBJ1-1 TRBV19 CASSIRGTEAFF
TRBJ2-7 TRBV5-5 CASSLSGFEQYF
TRBJ2-7 TRBV6-6 CASSYAQTYEQYF
TRBJ1-5 TRBV4-1 CASSQEQGLGNQPQHF
TRBJ2-1 TRBV6-6 CASSYIGGSHNEQFF
TRBJ2-7 TRBV5-1 CASSLGFREAEQYF
TRBJ2-3 TRBV5-6 CASSLTAPTDTQYF
TRBJ1-1 TRBV4-1 CASSQVLKGEWVAFF
TRBJ2-1 TRBV19 CASSRLAGAYNEQFF
TRBJ1-1 TRBV5-8 CAAHMNTEAFF
TRBJ2-5 TRBV11-2 CASSLVGGEVETQYF
TRBJ2-7 TRBV6-5 CASSQIFGGEQYF
TRBJ2-7 TRBV4-1 CASSQVSTYSYEQYF
TRBJ2-5 TRBV7-9 CASSLVRRGGETQYF
TRBJ2-2 TRBV5-4 CASSAPGQDTGELFF
TRBJ2-7 TRBV28 CASLKGGDRRYEQYF
TRBJ2-1 TRBV7-9 CASSTRRELAGFDNEQFF
TRBJ2-1 TRBV7-9 CASSLLSGRDEQFF
TRBJ2-3 TRBV2 CASIPGQIAGGSSYF
TRBJ1-1 TRBV25-1 CASSESPAWGNTEAFF
TRBJ1-2 TRBV5-5 CASSLNAGNSHGYTF
TRBJ2-7 TRBV2 CASSLYEQYF
TRBJ1-5 TRBV6-1 CASKGQINQPQHF